A single sample gave rise to the 18 T cell receptor beta chains below, sequenced in a study of blood T cell repertoires in COVID-19. Method: immunoSEQ multiplex PCR; TCRdb's copy keeps in-frame clones and lacks some. The sample records about 350,000 clones, roughly 86% being singletons. The sample comprised peripheral blood. The receptors derive from a woman in her 70s with COVID-19, enrolled during active disease.

The V and J genes are TRBV18 and TRBJ2-5; D is unclear. Germline V gene data show CDR1 as KGHSH and CDR2 as LQKENI. V lost 2 bases, J lost 2 bases, and 9 bases lay in between. CDR3 size: 14 residues. CDR3: CASSPVSDQETQYF. CDR3 sequence (DNA): TGTGCCAGCTCACCAGTCTCAGATCAAGAGACCCAGTACTTC.

This chain connects TRBV11-2 to TRBJ2-1, with 8 bases fitting TRBD1. Unmatched junction bases numbered 9, after V lost 11 bases and J lost 3 bases. The CDR3 is made up of 14 amino acids. The germline gives CDR1 SGHAT, CDR2 FQNNGV. The CDR3 DNA is TGTGCCGCTTCCGGGACAGGATACTACAATGAGCAGTTCTTC. Its protein is CAASGTGYYNEQFF.

The rearrangement uses TRBV7-8 and TRBJ1-5, with D perhaps matching TRBD1 (5 bases). V dropped 1 base and J dropped 5 bases, with 9 bases sitting between them. This CDR3 has 14 residues. Germline V gene lookup returns CDR1 SGHVS and CDR2 FQNEAQ. The CDR3 region has the DNA TGTGCCAGCAGCTTAGGCGACAGTTATCAGCCCCAGCATTTT. This sequence encodes CASSLGDSYQPQHF.

The chain has TRBV24-1 and TRBJ2-3; 14 positions match TRBD2. The CDR3 sequence is 18 residues long. Germline V gene sequence: CDR1 KGHDR, CDR2 SFDVKD. V trimming: 5 bases; J trimming: 7 bases; junction bases outside the gene matches: 13. CDR3 coding DNA: TGTGCCACCAGTGCGACTAGCGGGGGGGCCTCGTGGTTGTATACGCAGTATTTT. Translating gives CATSATSGGASWLYTQYF.

V gene TRBV10-3 combines with J gene TRBJ2-5; 10 bases are shared with TRBD2. J gave up 1 base and V 2 bases, and 16 bases lay outside the gene matches. CDR1 ENHRY and CDR2 SYGVKD come from the germline V gene. The CDR3 covers 20 residues. For the CDR3, the DNA is TGTGCCATCAGTGAGCGGGCTAGCGGGGGTCTACTTGTACCCCAAGAGACCCAGTACTTC. Encoded protein: CAISERASGGLLVPQETQYF.

This clone was counted once. This chain connects TRBV19 to TRBJ1-1; D is ambiguous. V lost 5 bases, J lost 0 bases, and 10 bases lay in between. The CDR3 is 14 residues long. Germline CDR1 is LNHDA and CDR2 is SQIVND (reference sequence). CDR3 nucleotide sequence: TGTGCCAGTAGTTCCCGCGGGGTGAACACTGAAGCTTTCTTT. Amino acid sequence: CASSSRGVNTEAFF.

V and J are TRBV2 and TRBJ1-5, with D unclear. This CDR3 region has 12 residues. The V gene lost 3 bases and the J gene lost 4 bases, with 4 bases spanning the gap. Germline V CDR1 and CDR2: SNHLY, FYNNEI. Written as DNA, the CDR3 is TGTGCCAGCAGTGACCAAAATCAGCCCCAGCATTTT. The encoded protein is CASSDQNQPQHF. Variable domain in full (rest from reference TRBV2 and TRBJ1-5): EPEVTQTPSHQVTQMGQEVILRCVPISNHLYFYWYRQILGQKVEFLVSFYNNEISEKSEIFDDQFSVERPDGSNFTLKIRSTKLEDSAMYFCASSDQNQPQHFGDGTRLSIL.

V and J are TRBV28 and TRBJ2-7; TRBD1 aligns across 7 bases. This CDR3 is built from 16 residues. V was pared by 6 bases and J by 2 bases, with 13 bases of the junction left unmatched. The germline CDR1 and CDR2 sequences are MDHEN and SYDVKM. The CDR3 region is CASSSSLQGDTYEQYF. Written as DNA, the CDR3 is TGTGCCAGCAGCTCATCTCTTCAGGGGGATACCTACGAGCAGTACTTC.

This rearrangement joins TRBV28 to TRBJ2-7; 7 nucleotides agree with TRBD1. CDR1 is MDHEN, CDR2 SYDVKM, per germline. CDR3 length equals 15 residues. Trimming cost V 6 bases and J 3 bases; bases outside gene matches: 11. In DNA form, the CDR3 reads TGTGCCAGCAGAACAATTCGACAGGGTAGCTACGAGCAGTACTTC. Translating gives CASRTIRQGSYEQYF.

This clone came up a few times. V is TRBV28 and J is TRBJ1-4; tentative D call: TRBD1 (5 bases). V shed 5 bases and J shed 8 bases, with 15 bases lying between them. The CDR3 runs 14 residues. From germline, CDR1 is MDHEN and CDR2 SYDVKM. The CDR3 region is CASSLPGGREKLFF. The CDR3 bases are TGTGCCAGCAGTCTCCCCGGGGGAAGGGAAAAACTGTTTTTT. The full variable domain, rest sourced from reference TRBV28 and TRBJ1-4, is DVKVTQSSRYLVKRTGEKVFLECVQDMDHENMFWYRQDPGLGLRLIYFSYDVKMKEKGDIPEGYSVSREKKERFSLILESASTNQTSMYLCASSLPGGREKLFFGSGTQLSVL.

The chain uses TRBV24-1 and TRBJ2-7; D may be TRBD1 (6 bases). The germline CDR1 and CDR2 sequences are KGHDR and SFDVKD. The CDR3 runs to 13 residues. Trimming shortened V by 5 bases and J by 6 bases, and 13 bases separated the two germline ends. The CDR3 nucleotides are TGTGCCACCAGTGGGGAAACAGGGATCGAGCAGTACTTC. It translates to CATSGETGIEQYF.

The chain combines TRBV3-1 (or the pseudogene TRBV3-2) with TRBJ2-4, with D maybe TRBD2 (7 bases). The CDR3 is 17 amino acids. CDR1 is LGHDT, CDR2 YNNKEL, per germline (reference sequence). Deletions cut 1 base from V and 0 bases from J, with 13 bases between. The CDR3 loop reads CASSQAWGGAAKNIQYF. As DNA, the CDR3 is TGTGCCAGCAGCCAAGCCTGGGGGGGGGCAGCCAAAAACATTCAGTACTTC.

The gene calls are TRBV5-4 and TRBJ2-3, with D tentatively TRBD2 (6 bases). CDR1 and CDR2 from the germline V gene are SGHNT and YYREEE (reference sequence). V lost 1 base and J lost 3, with 21 bases in between. The CDR3 loop spans 18 amino acids. CDR3 sequence (DNA): TGTGCCAGCAGCTTGAGGAGGCGGGGCGGAGAAGGGACAGATACGCAGTATTTT. It codes for CASSLRRRGGEGTDTQYF.

J is TRBJ2-1 and V is TRBV5-1, with a tentative D call TRBD2 (6 bases). Trimming pared 5 bases from V and 8 bases from J, leaving 17 bases between. The germline V gene encodes CDR1 SGHRS and CDR2 YFSETQ. The CDR3 contains 14 residues. The CDR3: CASSPGGTSDEQFF. The CDR3 DNA reads TGCGCCAGCAGTCCTGGCGGGACTTCCGATGAGCAGTTCTTC.

This chain uses TRBV24-1 with TRBJ2-5, with TRBD2 matching 8 bases. The CDR3 has 15 residues. Trimming cost V 4 bases and J 1 base; bases outside gene matches: 4. CDR1 and CDR2 from the germline V gene are KGHDR and SFDVKD. CDR3 protein: CATSDTRGGQETQYF. Here the CDR3 DNA reads TGTGCCACCAGTGACACCCGGGGGGGCCAAGAGACCCAGTACTTC.

This rearrangement joins TRBV7-2 to TRBJ2-7, with TRBD1 identical over 8 bases. The J segment lost 3 bases and the V segment lost 0 bases, leaving 4 bases of the junction unmatched. The CDR3 extends over 15 amino acids. Germline CDR1 SGHTA, CDR2 FQGNSA. In DNA form, the CDR3 reads TGTGCCAGCAGCTTAGCGGGACAGGCGAACTACGAGCAGTACTTC. It encodes CASSLAGQANYEQYF.

This chain uses TRBV7-2 with TRBJ2-2; 9 bases match TRBD2. Trimming cost V 5 bases and J 0 bases; bases outside gene matches: 4. The CDR3 extends over 16 amino acids. The germline CDR1 and CDR2 sequences are SGHTA and FQGNSA. The CDR3 DNA follows: TGTGCCAGCAGCCCTAGACTAGCGGCGAACACCGGGGAGCTGTTTTTT. Translated: CASSPRLAANTGELFF.

The V call is TRBV24-1, the J call TRBJ1-2, with TRBD1 matching 9 bases. Germline-derived CDR1 and CDR2 are KGHDR and SFDVKD. CDR3 length equals 13 residues. V lost 4 bases and J lost 6; bases outside the gene matches: 2. CDR3 nucleotides: TGTGCCACCAGTGACCGGACAGGGGATGGCTACACCTTC. As protein: CATSDRTGDGYTF.